The sample holds a few counts of the clone carrying this T cell receptor beta chain. The CDR3 length is 14 residues. Trimming shortened V by 0 bases and J by 0 bases, and 6 bases separated the two germline ends. The germline gives CDR1 DFQATT, CDR2 SNEGSKA (reference sequence). This sample is part of a study of T cells after yellow fever vaccination. From the 5' RACE reads, TCRdb called clonotypes with MiXCR, one entry per CDR3 protein. The data show roughly 330,000 distinct CDR3 sequences, 4% seen once. This TCR was sampled from a man between 18 and 29 years old who received the YFV17D yellow fever vaccine. This chain uses TRBV20-1 with TRBJ2-1; D not resolved. The sequencing here drew on PBMCs, taken 5 days after the yellow fever booster vaccination. CDR3 bases: TGCAGTGCTAGAGATTTACTCTCCTACAATGAGCAGTTCTTC. Translation gives CSARDLLSYNEQFF.